Below are 7 T cell receptor beta chains sequenced from a single sample in a study of shared clonotypes between healthy human individuals. TCRdb's table, derived via immunoSEQ multiplex PCR, lists solely in-frame clones and lacks some. The sample carries some 500,000 clones, roughly three quarters recorded once. What was sequenced was PBMCs. The receptor set was obtained from a woman in her forties in good health. Some clones in this sample may be carry-over from other donors' samples.

CDR3 residues: CASSGLAANEQFF. The CDR3 DNA follows: TGCGCCAGCAGTGGCCTAGCGGCCAATGAGCAGTTCTTC. The chain is built from TRBV10-2 and TRBJ2-1; 7 bases line up with TRBD2. CDR3 length: 13 residues. With V trimmed by 4 bases and J by 6 bases, 3 bases remained unmatched. Germline V lookup: CDR1 WSHSY, CDR2 SAAADI.

The chain is built from TRBV5-4 and TRBJ2-7, with D hard to call. Germline CDR1 and CDR2: SGHNT and YYREEE (reference sequence). V lost 3 bases and J lost 5, with 15 bases in between. The CDR3 contains 14 residues. The CDR3: CASSYDPGTHEQYF. The CDR3 DNA is TGTGCCAGCAGCTACGACCCGGGTACCCACGAGCAGTACTTC.

This chain uses TRBV19 with TRBJ1-5; the D is unclear. CDR1 is LNHDA and CDR2 is SQIVND in the germline V gene (reference sequence). This CDR3 is built from 12 residues. V shed 11 bases and J shed 0 bases, with 8 bases lying between them. The CDR3 loop is CAARASNQPQHF. DNA of the CDR3: TGTGCCGCCAGAGCTAGCAATCAGCCCCAGCATTTT.

Worth noting for this clone: This likely traces to a read error, being one base from a far larger clone. This sequence joins TRBV15 and TRBJ2-7; 7 nucleotides align to TRBD2. CDR1 LNHNV and CDR2 YYDKDF come from the germline V gene (reference sequence). J lost 4 bases, V lost 0 bases, and 21 bases had no gene match. This CDR3 contains 20 residues. The CDR3: CATSRDGDWGAGPHRYEQYF. The CDR3 nucleotides read TGTGCCACCAGCAGAGACGGGGATTGGGGAGCGGGACCACATCGGTACGAGCAGTACTTC. Full variable domain (missing parts from reference TRBV15 and TRBJ2-7): DAMVIQNPRYQVTQFGKPVTLSCSQTLNHNVMYWYQQKSSQAPKLLFHYYDKDFNNEADTPDNFQSRRPNTSFCFLDIRSPGLGDTAMYLCATSRDGDWGAGPHRYEQYFGPGTRLTVT.

This chain links TRBV7-2 with TRBJ1-2; D is uncertain. In germline, CDR1 is SGHTA, CDR2 FQGNSA. V was clipped by 6 bases and J by 4 bases, with 15 bases between them. This CDR3 contains 14 residues. CDR3 sequence: CASSQTPGFYGYTF. For the CDR3, the DNA is TGTGCCAGCAGTCAGACCCCGGGGTTCTATGGCTACACCTTC.

This chain connects TRBV7-2 to TRBJ1-1; D is uncertain. The germline V gene has CDR1 SGHTA and CDR2 FQGNSA. This CDR3 is built from 14 residues. Trimming stripped 5 bases from V and 2 bases from J, with 12 bases between. As DNA, the CDR3 is TGTGCCAGCAGCCTACAGTACGGTAACACTGAAGCTTTCTTT. Its protein is CASSLQYGNTEAFF.

This clone has a count of ten or more. This chain uses TRBV28 with TRBJ2-7, with D maybe TRBD2 (6 bases). Germline CDR1 is MDHEN and CDR2 is SYDVKM. The CDR3 is 15 residues long. The V gene lost 6 bases and the J gene lost 2 bases, with 17 bases spanning the gap. CDR3 DNA sequence: TGTGCCAGCAGATCCCGAGGAGGGAAAACCTACGAGCAGTACTTC. Amino acids: CASRSRGGKTYEQYF.